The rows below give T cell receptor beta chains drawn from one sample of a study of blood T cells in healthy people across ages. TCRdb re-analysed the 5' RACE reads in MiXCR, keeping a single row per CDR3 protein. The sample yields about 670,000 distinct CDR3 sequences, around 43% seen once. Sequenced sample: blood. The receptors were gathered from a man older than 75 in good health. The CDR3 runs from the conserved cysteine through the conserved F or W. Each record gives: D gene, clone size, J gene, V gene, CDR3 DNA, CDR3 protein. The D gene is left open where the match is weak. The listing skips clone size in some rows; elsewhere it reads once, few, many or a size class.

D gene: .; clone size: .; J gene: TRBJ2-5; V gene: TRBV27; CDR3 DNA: TGTGCCAGCAGTTTAAAGGAACACAAGCGGGAGACCCAGTACTTC; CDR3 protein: CASSLKEHKRETQYF
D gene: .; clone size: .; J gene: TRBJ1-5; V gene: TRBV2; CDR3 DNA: TGTGCCAGCAGTGAGTCGGCGGATGCTAGCAATCAGCCCCAGCATTTT; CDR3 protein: CASSESADASNQPQHF
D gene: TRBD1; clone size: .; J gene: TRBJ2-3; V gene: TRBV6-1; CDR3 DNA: TGTGCCAGCAGCCCTCGGACAGGGCGAGATACGCAGTATTTT; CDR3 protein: CASSPRTGRDTQYF
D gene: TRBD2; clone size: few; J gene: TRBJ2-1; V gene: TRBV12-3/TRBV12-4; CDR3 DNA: TGTGCCAGCAGTTTAAGGTTAGCGGGGGGCCAGTACAATGAGCAGTTCTTC; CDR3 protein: CASSLRLAGGQYNEQFF
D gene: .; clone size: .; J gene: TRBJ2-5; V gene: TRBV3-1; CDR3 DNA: TGTGCCAGCAGCCAAGCCCTGCCAGGGGAGACCCAGTACTTC; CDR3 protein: CASSQALPGETQYF
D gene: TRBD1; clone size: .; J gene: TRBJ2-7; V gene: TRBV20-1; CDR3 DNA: TGCAGTGCTACGGACAGGTCCTACGAGCAGTACTTC; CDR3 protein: CSATDRSYEQYF
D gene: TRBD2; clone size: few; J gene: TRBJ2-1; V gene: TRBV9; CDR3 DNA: TGTGCCAGCAGCCAAACCTGGGGACTAGCGGACAATGAGCAGTTCTTC; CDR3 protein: CASSQTWGLADNEQFF
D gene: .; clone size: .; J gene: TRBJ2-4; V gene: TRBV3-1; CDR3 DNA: TGTGCCAGCAACTCCGGGACAACCGCTCCACTAGCCAAAAACATTCAGTACTTC; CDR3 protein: CASNSGTTAPLAKNIQYF
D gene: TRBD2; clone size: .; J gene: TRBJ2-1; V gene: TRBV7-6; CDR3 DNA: TGTGCCAGCAGCTTACTCGCGCCTAGCGGGAATTCTTTCGATGAGCAGTTCTTC; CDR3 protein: CASSLLAPSGNSFDEQFF
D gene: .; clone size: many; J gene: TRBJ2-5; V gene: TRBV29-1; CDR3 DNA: TGCAGCGGTGAGGAGGAGACCCAGTACTTC; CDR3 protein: CSGEEETQYF
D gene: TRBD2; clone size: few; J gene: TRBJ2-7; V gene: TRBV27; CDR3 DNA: TGTGCCAGCAGTTATGGACTAGCGGGATCCTACGAGCAGTACTTC; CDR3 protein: CASSYGLAGSYEQYF
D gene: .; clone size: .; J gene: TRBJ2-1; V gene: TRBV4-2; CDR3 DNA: TGTGCCAGCAGCCAAGCGGGGACGGCGGAGGGTGTATATGAGCAGTTCTTC; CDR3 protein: CASSQAGTAEGVYEQFF
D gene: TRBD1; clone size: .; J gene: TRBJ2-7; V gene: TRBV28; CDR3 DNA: TGTGCCAGCAGCCGAGGGACAGTCTACGAGCAGTACTTC; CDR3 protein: CASSRGTVYEQYF
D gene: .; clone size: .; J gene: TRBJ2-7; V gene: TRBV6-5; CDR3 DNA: TGTGCCAGCAGTTACTCGTTTCAGGGCGCCTACGAGCAGTACTTC; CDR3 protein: CASSYSFQGAYEQYF
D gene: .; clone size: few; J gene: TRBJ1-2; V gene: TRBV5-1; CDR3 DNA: TGCGCCAGCAGCTTGAAAACCGGGACGGGGACTAACTATGGCTACACCTTC; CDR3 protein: CASSLKTGTGTNYGYTF
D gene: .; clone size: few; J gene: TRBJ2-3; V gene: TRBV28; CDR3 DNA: TGTGCCAGCACCTCCCCTGGGGACAAACTCACAGATACGCAGTATTTT; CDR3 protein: CASTSPGDKLTDTQYF
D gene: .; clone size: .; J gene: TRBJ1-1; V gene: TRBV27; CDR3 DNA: TGTGCCAGCAGTTTGGCAGCGGCGACTGAAGCTTTCTTT; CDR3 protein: CASSLAAATEAFF
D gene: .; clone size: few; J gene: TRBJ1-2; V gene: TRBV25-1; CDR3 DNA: TGTGCCAGCAGTGCCCCGGCGGGCTACACCTTC; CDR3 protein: CASSAPAGYTF
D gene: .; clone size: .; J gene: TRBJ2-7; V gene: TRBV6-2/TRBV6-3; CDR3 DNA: TGTGCCAGCAGTGACTGGGTTAACTACGAGCAGTACTTC; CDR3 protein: CASSDWVNYEQYF
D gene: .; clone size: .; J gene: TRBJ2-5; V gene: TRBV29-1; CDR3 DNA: TGCAGCGTTGAAGATCCCCGGGCGCTAGGCGAGACCCAGTACTTC; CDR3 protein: CSVEDPRALGETQYF
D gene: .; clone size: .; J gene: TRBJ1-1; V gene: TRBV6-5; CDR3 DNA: TGCGCCAGCAGCTCTAAGCGAGGGGGCACTGAAGCTTTCTTT; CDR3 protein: CASSSKRGGTEAFF
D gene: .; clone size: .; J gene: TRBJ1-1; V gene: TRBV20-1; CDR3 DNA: TGCAGTGCTAGTGGGGGAACTGAAGCTTTCTTT; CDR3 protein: CSASGGTEAFF
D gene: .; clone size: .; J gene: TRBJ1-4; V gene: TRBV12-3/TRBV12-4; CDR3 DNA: .; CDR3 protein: CASSDNPFFFGQGATNEKLFF
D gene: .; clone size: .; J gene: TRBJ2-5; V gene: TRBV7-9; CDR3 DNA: TGTGCCAGCAGCCTAGTCGGGCGACAGAAAGAGACCCAGTACTTC; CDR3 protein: CASSLVGRQKETQYF
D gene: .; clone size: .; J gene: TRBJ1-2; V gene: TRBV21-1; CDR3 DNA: TGTGCCAGCAGCACCCGCAGGGACAGGGGGCGATATCCTGACTATGGCTACACCTTC; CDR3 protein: CASSTRRDRGRYPDYGYTF
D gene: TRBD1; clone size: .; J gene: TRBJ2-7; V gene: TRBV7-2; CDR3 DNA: TGTGCCAGCAGCGCCTGGACAGGTTACGAGCAGTACTTC; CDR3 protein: CASSAWTGYEQYF
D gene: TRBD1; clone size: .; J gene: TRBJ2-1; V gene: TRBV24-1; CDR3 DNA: TGTGCCACCGGACAGGGGAATGAGCAGTTCTTC; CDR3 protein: CATGQGNEQFF
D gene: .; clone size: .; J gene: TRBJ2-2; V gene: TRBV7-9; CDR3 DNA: TGTGCCAGCAGCGTCAGGGAAGTGCACGGGGAGCTGTTTTTT; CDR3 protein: CASSVREVHGELFF
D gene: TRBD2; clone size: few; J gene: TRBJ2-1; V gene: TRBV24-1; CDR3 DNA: TGTGCCACCAGTGAGCCGGGGGGGGCGAATGAGCAGTTCTTC; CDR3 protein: CATSEPGGANEQFF
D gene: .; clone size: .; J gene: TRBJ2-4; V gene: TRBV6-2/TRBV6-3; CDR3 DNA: TGTGCCAGCAGCGATGGACTCCCAGCCATTCAGTACTTC; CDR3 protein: CASSDGLPAIQYF
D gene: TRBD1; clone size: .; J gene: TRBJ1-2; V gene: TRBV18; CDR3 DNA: TGTGCCAGCTCACCGGCGACAGGGGGTACTGGCTACACCTTC; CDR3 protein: CASSPATGGTGYTF
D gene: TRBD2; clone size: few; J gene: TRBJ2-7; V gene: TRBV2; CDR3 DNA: TGTGCCAGCAGTGTAGTCGGGAGGGCCTTCGAGCAGTACTTC; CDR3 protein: CASSVVGRAFEQYF
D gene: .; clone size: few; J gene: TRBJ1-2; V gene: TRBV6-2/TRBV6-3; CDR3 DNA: TGTGCCAGCACTCGTGGAGGGGATCCTGGCTACACCTTC; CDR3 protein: CASTRGGDPGYTF
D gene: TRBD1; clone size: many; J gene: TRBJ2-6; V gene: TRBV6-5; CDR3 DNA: TGTGCCAGCAGTCAAATACAGGGGGCTGGGGCCAACGTCCTGACTTTC; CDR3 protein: CASSQIQGAGANVLTF
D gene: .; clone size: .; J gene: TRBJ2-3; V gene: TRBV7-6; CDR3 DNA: TGTGCCAGCAGCTTAGAGCAGGGGCCCCTTGGTACGCAGTATTTT; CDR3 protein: CASSLEQGPLGTQYF
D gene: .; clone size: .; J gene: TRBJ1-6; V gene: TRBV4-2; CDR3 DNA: TGTGCCAGCAGCCCTAAGTTGGGGCCTCGAGATAATTCACCCCTCCACTTT; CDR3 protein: CASSPKLGPRDNSPLHF
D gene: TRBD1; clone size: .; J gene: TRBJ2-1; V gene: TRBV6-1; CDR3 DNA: TGTGCCAGTCCGGGACAGGGGGCCGATGAGCAGTTCTTC; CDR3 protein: CASPGQGADEQFF
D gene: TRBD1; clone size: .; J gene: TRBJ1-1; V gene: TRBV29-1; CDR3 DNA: TGCAGCGTCGTGGACAGGGGTACGAGAGAAGCTTTCTTT; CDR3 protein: CSVVDRGTREAFF
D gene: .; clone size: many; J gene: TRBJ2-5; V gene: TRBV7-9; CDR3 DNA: TGTGCCAGCAGTCCATTGCTCCAGCGGAGCCAAGAGACCCAGTACTTC; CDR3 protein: CASSPLLQRSQETQYF